This TCR beta chain is drawn from a study of blood T cell repertoires in COVID-19. Produced via immunoSEQ multiplex PCR; TCRdb's table is partial and in-frame only. The sample consists of about 170,000 clones, 70% to 90% of them appearing once. Sequenced: peripheral blood. The sequence derives from a woman aged 80 or older in a cohort sampled during active or convalescent COVID-19.

The CDR3 reads CASSILAGGEHEQFF. The DNA for the CDR3 is TGTGCCAGCAGCATTCTAGCGGGGGGGGAGCATGAGCAGTTCTTC. The chain employs TRBV7-8 and TRBJ2-1; 12 nucleotides line up with TRBD2. Germline V gene lookup returns CDR1 SGHVS and CDR2 FQNEAQ. The V gene end was trimmed by 5 bases and the J gene end by 8 bases; junction bases not matched to a gene: 7. The CDR3 extends over 15 amino acids.